The 7 T cell receptor beta chains listed next were all sequenced from one sample in a study of tumor-infiltrating lymphocytes in primary liver carcinoma. Total RNA amounting to 500 ng was the source from which TCR beta cDNA was made with a constant-region primer. Generation of the TCR beta libraries relied on three nested multiplex PCR rounds using slightly modified ARM-PCR. Two initial PCR rounds of roughly 10 cycles each paired TRBV1-TRBV30 forward primers with a C-beta reverse primer. TCRdb passed the multiplex PCR reads through MiXCR, listing each CDR3 protein once. The sample holds roughly 32,000 distinct CDR3 sequences, roughly 74% seen once. For each extraction, RNA and DNA were obtained together from about 21-30 mg of unsorted bulk tissue. The sample consisted of liver tumor tissue from sampling region 4. Subset here: tumor region T4, right-lateral pole. These receptors originate from a man aged 35 to 55 with primary liver carcinoma and hepatitis B virus infection.

The chain employs TRBV12-3 or TRBV12-4 and TRBJ1-1; no definite D call. Deletions cut 2 bases from V and 3 bases from J, with 7 bases between. This CDR3 comprises 13 residues. The CDR3 is CASSLSDDTEAFF. The CDR3 nucleotides read TGTGCCAGCAGTTTATCGGACGACACTGAAGCTTTCTTT.

Concerning this clonotype: One end of the junction is discordant with germline, which a read error may explain. The chain carries TRBV29-1 and TRBJ2-7; D remains ambiguous. This CDR3 region has 15 residues. Germline CDR1 is SQVTM and CDR2 is ANQGSEA. Here the CDR3 DNA reads TGCTGCGTACGCCCTTCAAGGGTCAAGTCCTACGAGCAGTATTTC. Residues: CCVRPSRVKSYEQYF.

On this clonotype: Likely a read error: the CDR3 ends without its conserved phenylalanine or tryptophan. The genes are TRBV12-3 or TRBV12-4 and TRBJ2-5, with 7 positions matching TRBD2. CDR3 length: 13 residues. The CDR3 DNA is TGTGTCAGTAGCCGAAGCGGGACAGAGACCCAGTACATC. Protein: CVSSRSGTETQYI.

This clonotype showed up just once. A junction end diverges from the germline sequence, so it may reflect a read error. The genes are TRBV5-5 and TRBJ2-3, with 12 bases identical to TRBD2. CDR3 size: 17 residues. From germline, CDR1 is SGHKS and CDR2 YYEKEE (reference sequence). In nucleotides, the CDR3 is TGTGCCAGCAGCCCGACCGAGACTAGCGGGAGTGGAGATAAGCAGTATTTT. Translated, it gives CASSPTETSGSGDKQYF.

This clonotype was found once. Compared with germline, one end of the junction differs, possibly owing to a read error. This chain links TRBV4-2 with TRBJ2-2; D gene unclear. This CDR3 is built from 14 residues. CDR1 is LGHNA and CDR2 is YNFKEQ in the germline V gene. The CDR3 coding sequence is TGTGCCAACAGCCAAGTGGGGAACACTGGAGAGCTGTTTTTT. This translates into CANSQVGNTGELFF.

A remark on this clonotype: This may be a read error, as it is one base from a much larger clone. The CDR3 sequence is CASSLTGGHPDTHYF. DNA for the CDR3: TGTGCCAGCAGCTTGACCGGGGGGCACCCAGATACGCACTATTTT. The V call is TRBV5-5, the J call TRBJ2-3; possible D gene TRBD2, 7 bases. Germline loops: CDR1 SGHKS, CDR2 YYEKEE (reference sequence). The CDR3 sequence is 15 residues long.

The J gene is TRBJ1-5, the V gene TRBV20-1; D perhaps matches TRBD1 (5 bases). The V gene lost 5 bases and the J gene lost 0 bases, with 11 bases spanning the gap. The CDR3 loop spans 14 amino acids. CDR1 is DFQATT, CDR2 SNEGSKA, per germline (reference sequence). The CDR3 DNA sequence: TGCAGTGCTCCTCAGGGTTATAGCAATCAGCCCCAGCATTTT. It encodes CSAPQGYSNQPQHF.